This TCR beta chain was identified in a study of Ad26.COV2.S vaccination and SARS-CoV-2 variants. Notes on the study in general: It was vaccine recipients, not placebo recipients, who had the higher spike-specific TCR breadth.

As regards this clone: Its target is not known.

Treatment meaning: around 19 received Ad26.COV2.S at low or high dose, single or two shots; 5 received placebo; per-sample allocation not given. On day 63 after the first injection, vaccine and placebo recipients gave samples. Measured with immunoSEQ multiplex PCR; TCRdb has only the in-frame clones, and not every one. The table records 410,000 or so clones, approximately 92% of them present only once. The sample in question was peripheral blood, obtained in a trial of Ad26.COV2.S vaccine versus placebo. The sequence was obtained from a person aged 18-60 years who received the Ad26.COV2.S COVID-19 vaccine or a placebo.

CDR3 bases: TGTGCCAGCAGCTGGGGGACCACCGGCAATGAGCAGTTCTTC. The encoded protein is CASSWGTTGNEQFF. This sequence joins TRBV7-8 and TRBJ2-1; TRBD1 or TRBD2 may be the D gene (5 bases each). Per the germline V gene, CDR1 is SGHVS and CDR2 is FQNEAQ. The CDR3 spans 14 residues. Trimming shortened V by 4 bases and J by 6 bases, and 13 bases separated the two germline ends. The variable domain in full, completed from reference TRBV7-8 and TRBJ2-1, reads GAGVSQSPRYKVAKRGQDVALRCDPISGHVSLFWYQQALGQGPEFLTYFQNEAQLDKSGLPSDRFFAERPEGSVSTLKIQRTQQEDSAVYLCASSWGTTGNEQFFGPGTRLTVL.